The sequence of this TCR beta chain was determined in a study of blood T cell repertoires in COVID-19. About the research overall: COVID-19 samples collected from the United States, Italy and Spain covered acute and convalescent phases.

Using immunoSEQ multiplex PCR, the repertoire was profiled, and TCRdb retains in-frame clones only, with some absent. The sample consists of approximately 160,000 clones, more than 85% of them appearing once. Germline V gene sequence: CDR1 SNHLY, CDR2 FYNNEI. Trimming left V 6 bases short and J 4 bases short, with 18 bases between. There are 15 residues in the CDR3. The source is a woman between 50 and 59 years old who had recovered from COVID-19. The sample comprised PBMCs or T cells enriched from blood (not recorded which). This chain links TRBV2 with TRBJ1-2; TRBD1 might be the D (6 bases). The CDR3 nucleotides read TGTGCCAGCAGGGGGGCCAGGGTAGCCTCCTATGGCTACACCTTC. Translation gives CASRGARVASYGYTF.